These T cell receptor beta chains were read from a single sample in a study of early T cells in non-severe SARS-CoV-2 infection. TCRdb re-derived calls from the 5' RACE reads in MiXCR, one entry per CDR3 protein. Among 95,000 to 120,000 distinct CDR3 sequences listed, roughly an eighth were seen once. Material: whole blood. These receptors were taken from an adult who was a healthcare worker with PCR-confirmed SARS-CoV-2 infection or an uninfected control (not recorded which). CDR3s include the opening cysteine and the closing phenylalanine or tryptophan. A D gene is named only where the DNA matches it firmly. Not all rows give a size; the values are once, few, many and, for expanded clones, a class.

j_call: TRBJ1-2
d_call: TRBD1
clone_size: -
v_call: TRBV5-4
cdr3_nt: TGTGCCAGCAGCTTGAGTGGTAGGACAGGGCAATACTATGGCTACACCTTC
cdr3_aa: CASSLSGRTGQYYGYTF

j_call: TRBJ2-3
d_call: -
clone_size: many
v_call: TRBV10-1
cdr3_nt: TGCGCCAGCAGTGCAGTGACCCGGCCGGATACGCAGTATTTT
cdr3_aa: CASSAVTRPDTQYF

j_call: TRBJ2-1
d_call: TRBD2
clone_size: -
v_call: TRBV20-1
cdr3_nt: TGCAGTGCTCACCCCGAAGGCGGGAGAAGGAACAATGAGCAGTTCTTC
cdr3_aa: CSAHPEGGRRNNEQFF

j_call: TRBJ1-1
d_call: -
clone_size: many
v_call: TRBV5-1
cdr3_nt: TGCGCCAGCAGCGTTAGGGTGAACACTGAAGCTTTCTTT
cdr3_aa: CASSVRVNTEAFF

j_call: TRBJ2-5
d_call: -
clone_size: -
v_call: TRBV27
cdr3_nt: TGTGCCAGCAGTCATAGGGACGGGCTTGAGACCCAGTACTTC
cdr3_aa: CASSHRDGLETQYF

j_call: TRBJ1-4
d_call: TRBD1
clone_size: few
v_call: TRBV5-8
cdr3_nt: TGTGCCAGCAGCTGGGGGACGACAGGGGCTAATGAAAAACTGTTTTTT
cdr3_aa: CASSWGTTGANEKLFF

j_call: TRBJ1-1
d_call: -
clone_size: few
v_call: TRBV20-1
cdr3_nt: TGCAGTGCTGGACGGGGCGTACGCACTGAAGCTTTCTTT
cdr3_aa: CSAGRGVRTEAFF

j_call: TRBJ2-7
d_call: TRBD2
clone_size: many
v_call: TRBV4-2
cdr3_nt: TGTGCCAGCAGCCAAGATTCCCGGGGACTAGCGGGGGACTACGAGCAGTACTTC
cdr3_aa: CASSQDSRGLAGDYEQYF

j_call: TRBJ2-5
d_call: TRBD2
clone_size: -
v_call: TRBV29-1
cdr3_nt: TGCAGCGTTGCGGAGGGACTAGCGTACGGGCAAGAGACCCAGTACTTC
cdr3_aa: CSVAEGLAYGQETQYF

j_call: TRBJ1-3
d_call: -
clone_size: -
v_call: TRBV6-1
cdr3_nt: TGTGCCAGCAGTAAACACCCAAGCCCGACAGCGGTGAAAGACTCTGGAAACACCATATATTTT
cdr3_aa: CASSKHPSPTAVKDSGNTIYF

j_call: TRBJ1-2
d_call: -
clone_size: many
v_call: TRBV28
cdr3_nt: TGTGCCAGCAGTTACAGGGTTCCCTATGGCTACACCTTC
cdr3_aa: CASSYRVPYGYTF

j_call: TRBJ2-1
d_call: -
clone_size: -
v_call: TRBV5-1
cdr3_nt: TGCGCCAGCAGCTTGGGAGGGGTTGACAGTGAGCAGTTCTTC
cdr3_aa: CASSLGGVDSEQFF

j_call: TRBJ1-1
d_call: -
clone_size: many
v_call: TRBV30
cdr3_nt: TGTGCCTGGAGTGGGACACCGAACACTGAAGCTTTCTTT
cdr3_aa: CAWSGTPNTEAFF

j_call: TRBJ2-5
d_call: TRBD1
clone_size: -
v_call: TRBV28
cdr3_nt: TGTGCCAGCAGTTATGACAGGGACCAAGAGACCCAGTACTTC
cdr3_aa: CASSYDRDQETQYF

j_call: TRBJ2-1
d_call: -
clone_size: few
v_call: TRBV3-1
cdr3_nt: TGTGCCAGCAGCCAAACACCGGACAATCGGAATGAGCAGTTCTTC
cdr3_aa: CASSQTPDNRNEQFF

j_call: TRBJ2-3
d_call: TRBD2
clone_size: -
v_call: TRBV6-2/TRBV6-3
cdr3_nt: TGTGCCAGCAGTTACTCGGCTAGCGGCCATACGCAGTATTTT
cdr3_aa: CASSYSASGHTQYF

j_call: TRBJ2-2
d_call: -
clone_size: many
v_call: TRBV21-1
cdr3_nt: TGTGCCAGCAGCAAGAGCGGGAGCCCGTGGGACGGGGAGCTGTTTTTT
cdr3_aa: CASSKSGSPWDGELFF

j_call: TRBJ2-1
d_call: -
clone_size: -
v_call: TRBV7-9
cdr3_nt: TGTGCCAGCGATGCCGGGACCTCCTACAATGAGCAGTTCTTC
cdr3_aa: CASDAGTSYNEQFF

j_call: TRBJ1-2
d_call: -
clone_size: -
v_call: TRBV30
cdr3_nt: TGTGCCGGGGTCAGGGGCTATGGCTACACCTTC
cdr3_aa: CAGVRGYGYTF

j_call: TRBJ2-1
d_call: -
clone_size: -
v_call: TRBV18
cdr3_nt: TGTGCCAGCTCACGGCAGGGGACAACCTACAATGAGCAGTTCTTC
cdr3_aa: CASSRQGTTYNEQFF

j_call: TRBJ1-1
d_call: -
clone_size: -
v_call: TRBV6-4
cdr3_nt: TGTGCCAGCAGTGACGGGGTTTTGGGGACAACTGAAGCTTTCTTT
cdr3_aa: CASSDGVLGTTEAFF

j_call: TRBJ2-1
d_call: -
clone_size: many
v_call: TRBV3-1
cdr3_nt: TGTGCCAGCAGACGCATGCAGGGGACCTACAATGAGCAGTTCTTC
cdr3_aa: CASRRMQGTYNEQFF

j_call: TRBJ2-3
d_call: TRBD2
clone_size: -
v_call: TRBV29-1
cdr3_nt: TGCAGCGTGACTAGCGGCACAGATACGCAGTATTTT
cdr3_aa: CSVTSGTDTQYF

j_call: TRBJ2-5
d_call: -
clone_size: few
v_call: TRBV7-9
cdr3_nt: TGTGCCAGCAGCTACCGACTGGATCAAGAGACCCAGTACTTC
cdr3_aa: CASSYRLDQETQYF

j_call: TRBJ1-2
d_call: -
clone_size: few
v_call: TRBV12-3/TRBV12-4
cdr3_nt: TGTGCCAGCAGTCTGGGGAACCACTATGGCTACACCTTC
cdr3_aa: CASSLGNHYGYTF

j_call: TRBJ2-2
d_call: TRBD2
clone_size: few
v_call: TRBV7-6
cdr3_nt: TGTGCCAGCAGCTTAGGACTAGCGGGGGGGTCCACCGGGGAGCTGTTTTTT
cdr3_aa: CASSLGLAGGSTGELFF

j_call: TRBJ2-2
d_call: TRBD1
clone_size: -
v_call: TRBV20-1
cdr3_nt: TGCAGTGCTAGGGACAGGGTAACCGGGGAGCTGTTTTTT
cdr3_aa: CSARDRVTGELFF

j_call: TRBJ2-1
d_call: TRBD2
clone_size: many
v_call: TRBV7-9
cdr3_nt: TGTGCCAGCAGCCCAGGGACTAGCGGGCACAATGAGCAGTTCTTC
cdr3_aa: CASSPGTSGHNEQFF

j_call: TRBJ2-6
d_call: -
clone_size: few
v_call: TRBV27
cdr3_nt: TGTGCCAGCAGTTTACTCGGGAACAGGCTGACTGGGGCCAACGTCCTGACTTTC
cdr3_aa: CASSLLGNRLTGANVLTF

j_call: TRBJ2-2
d_call: -
clone_size: many
v_call: TRBV7-3
cdr3_nt: TGTGCCAGCAGCACCGCGGTCGGGGTCGGGGAGCTGTTTTTT
cdr3_aa: CASSTAVGVGELFF

j_call: TRBJ1-5
d_call: -
clone_size: few
v_call: TRBV6-1
cdr3_nt: TGTGCCAGCAGTGAAGACGAGACATATAGCAATCAGCCCCAGCATTTT
cdr3_aa: CASSEDETYSNQPQHF

j_call: TRBJ2-3
d_call: TRBD2
clone_size: few
v_call: TRBV27
cdr3_nt: TGTGCCAGCAGTCTTCTAGCGGGGGGGGGCACAGATACGCAGTATTTT
cdr3_aa: CASSLLAGGGTDTQYF

j_call: TRBJ1-1
d_call: -
clone_size: -
v_call: TRBV11-3
cdr3_nt: TGTGCCAGCAGCCCCCGCCGTGAGGGCGCTACTGAAGCTTTCTTT
cdr3_aa: CASSPRREGATEAFF

j_call: TRBJ2-3
d_call: -
clone_size: -
v_call: TRBV10-3
cdr3_nt: TGTGCCACCGGGGTCGAGGATACGCAGTATTTT
cdr3_aa: CATGVEDTQYF

j_call: TRBJ1-2
d_call: TRBD1
clone_size: many
v_call: TRBV20-1
cdr3_nt: TGCAGTGCTAGCCCACAGGGGGGGGGTAACTATGGCTACACCTTC
cdr3_aa: CSASPQGGGNYGYTF

j_call: TRBJ2-5
d_call: -
clone_size: few
v_call: TRBV29-1
cdr3_nt: TGCAGCGTTGGTGAGGAAGAGACCCAGTACTTC
cdr3_aa: CSVGEEETQYF

j_call: TRBJ1-4
d_call: TRBD1
clone_size: -
v_call: TRBV6-6
cdr3_nt: TGTGCCAGCATCGACAGGGGGGCAACTAATGAAAAACTGTTTTTT
cdr3_aa: CASIDRGATNEKLFF

j_call: TRBJ1-1
d_call: TRBD1
clone_size: -
v_call: TRBV10-3
cdr3_nt: TGTGCCATCAGTGGGCGGACAGGAGCGAACACTGAAGCTTTCTTT
cdr3_aa: CAISGRTGANTEAFF

j_call: TRBJ2-1
d_call: -
clone_size: once
v_call: TRBV20-1
cdr3_nt: TGCAGTGCTCTCTTTGTGGGGAACAATGAGCAGTTCTTC
cdr3_aa: CSALFVGNNEQFF

j_call: TRBJ2-1
d_call: -
clone_size: many
v_call: TRBV20-1
cdr3_nt: TGCAGTGCTAGTACTAGCAGCTACAATGAGCAGTTCTTC
cdr3_aa: CSASTSSYNEQFF

j_call: TRBJ2-1
d_call: -
clone_size: few
v_call: TRBV20-1
cdr3_nt: TGCAGTGCTAGTAGATCCCGGGGGAGGTTGAATGAGCAGTTCTTC
cdr3_aa: CSASRSRGRLNEQFF

j_call: TRBJ1-6
d_call: -
clone_size: -
v_call: TRBV6-6
cdr3_nt: TGTGCCAGCAGTCAAACATTGGCGGAACCGAATTCACCCCTCCACTTT
cdr3_aa: CASSQTLAEPNSPLHF

j_call: TRBJ2-5
d_call: TRBD2
clone_size: many
v_call: TRBV11-1
cdr3_nt: TGTGCCAGCAGCACGACTAGCGGGAGTCGGGTAGAGACCCAGTACTTC
cdr3_aa: CASSTTSGSRVETQYF

j_call: TRBJ1-3
d_call: -
clone_size: -
v_call: TRBV13
cdr3_nt: TGTGCCAGCAGCCCACCCCCTGGAAACACCATATATTTT
cdr3_aa: CASSPPPGNTIYF

j_call: TRBJ1-4
d_call: TRBD1
clone_size: many
v_call: TRBV19
cdr3_nt: TGTGCCACCACCCCAGGGACAGGGTTCCGCGAAAAACTGTTTTTT
cdr3_aa: CATTPGTGFREKLFF

j_call: TRBJ2-5
d_call: -
clone_size: few
v_call: TRBV29-1
cdr3_nt: TGCAGCGTTGAACGGCTCCAAGAGACCCAGTACTTC
cdr3_aa: CSVERLQETQYF

j_call: TRBJ1-6
d_call: TRBD1
clone_size: many
v_call: TRBV28
cdr3_nt: TGTGCCAGCAGAGCCGACCGGGACAGCAATTCACCCCTCCACTTT
cdr3_aa: CASRADRDSNSPLHF

j_call: TRBJ2-4
d_call: -
clone_size: -
v_call: TRBV24-1
cdr3_nt: TGTGCCACCAGTCACAGAGAAAACATTCAGTACTTC
cdr3_aa: CATSHRENIQYF

j_call: TRBJ1-1
d_call: -
clone_size: few
v_call: TRBV29-1
cdr3_nt: TGCAGCGTTGAAAACAGGGCCACTGAAGCTTTCTTT
cdr3_aa: CSVENRATEAFF

j_call: TRBJ1-6
d_call: -
clone_size: few
v_call: TRBV6-5
cdr3_nt: TGTGCCAGCAGTTACTCGGTCGGGAATTCACCCCTCCACTTT
cdr3_aa: CASSYSVGNSPLHF

j_call: TRBJ2-3
d_call: -
clone_size: -
v_call: TRBV3-1
cdr3_nt: TGTGCCAGCAGCCAGCGAGGGGGTATGGCGCAGTATTTT
cdr3_aa: CASSQRGGMAQYF

j_call: TRBJ2-3
d_call: -
clone_size: few
v_call: TRBV11-2
cdr3_nt: TGTGTCAGCAGAAAGGGGGGGGATACGCAGTATTTT
cdr3_aa: CVSRKGGDTQYF

j_call: TRBJ1-1
d_call: -
clone_size: many
v_call: TRBV20-1
cdr3_nt: TGCAGTGCTGGCAGGGGTGGCACTGAAGCTTTCTTT
cdr3_aa: CSAGRGGTEAFF

j_call: TRBJ1-1
d_call: TRBD1
clone_size: -
v_call: TRBV5-1
cdr3_nt: TGCGCCAGCAGCCAACGGACAGGGCTAAACACTGAAGCTTTCTTT
cdr3_aa: CASSQRTGLNTEAFF

j_call: TRBJ2-1
d_call: -
clone_size: many
v_call: TRBV12-2
cdr3_nt: TGTGCAAGTCTCCTCCCAGCGGGCCTCTCCTACAATGAGCAGTTCTTC
cdr3_aa: CASLLPAGLSYNEQFF

j_call: TRBJ1-1
d_call: -
clone_size: many
v_call: TRBV29-1
cdr3_nt: TGCAGCGCGGCTCCGAACACTGAAGCTTTCTTT
cdr3_aa: CSAAPNTEAFF

j_call: TRBJ2-5
d_call: TRBD1
clone_size: many
v_call: TRBV11-2
cdr3_nt: TGTGCCAGCAGCGAGATTGACAGGGACCAAGAGACCCAGTACTTC
cdr3_aa: CASSEIDRDQETQYF

j_call: TRBJ2-5
d_call: -
clone_size: few
v_call: TRBV5-1
cdr3_nt: TGCGCCAGCAGCTTCGCAGGAGGCGTTGAGGTAGAGACCCAGTACTTC
cdr3_aa: CASSFAGGVEVETQYF

j_call: TRBJ2-1
d_call: TRBD2
clone_size: -
v_call: TRBV29-1
cdr3_nt: TGCAGCGTTGAAGATCGGCTAGCGGGGGTGCTACGGTTCTTC
cdr3_aa: CSVEDRLAGVLRFF